This T cell receptor beta chain was identified during a study of blood T cell repertoires in COVID-19. This CDR3 has 15 amino acids. V shed 8 bases and J 1 base; nucleotides not matched to a gene: 10. The germline gives CDR1 MDHEN, CDR2 SYDVKM. Some clones are missing from TCRdb's copy, which holds only in-frame ones; the method was immunoSEQ multiplex PCR. Of about 260,000 clones listed, 87% were seen once; the top ten hold about 2.2%. The clonotype originates from a woman in her forties or fifties who had recovered from COVID-19. Sequenced sample: peripheral blood. V gene TRBV28 combines with J gene TRBJ1-1; 7 positions agree with TRBD1. Here the CDR3 reads CASSLGDRENTEAFF. DNA of the CDR3: TGTGCCAGCTCCCTGGGAGACAGGGAGAACACTGAAGCTTTCTTT.